The 23 T cell receptor beta chains below come from one sample, sequenced in a study of T cell responses to AZD1222 COVID-19 vaccine. The protocol was immunoSEQ multiplex PCR, while the TCRdb copy is restricted to in-frame clones and leaves out a portion. The sample lists about 170,000 clones, 85% to 95% occurring once. Sample: peripheral blood, taken on day 0 of AZD1222 vaccination. These TCRs come from an adult in good health.

The table lists this clone with a count of one. V and J are TRBV27 and TRBJ1-6; no definite D call. The length of the CDR3 is 13 residues. Germline assignment: CDR1 MNHEY and CDR2 SMNVEV (reference sequence). V gave up 5 bases and J gave up 10 bases, with 12 bases separating them. The CDR3 loop is CASSPTRGSPLHF. CDR3 bases: TGTGCCAGCAGTCCTACACGAGGCTCACCCCTCCACTTT.

This chain links TRBV6-2 or TRBV6-3 with TRBJ1-5; a possible D gene is TRBD1 (6 bases). Germline CDR1 reads MNHEY; CDR2 reads SVGEGT. The germline V and J ends were trimmed by 4 bases and 7 bases, with 14 bases remaining between them. The CDR3 extends over 14 amino acids. The CDR3 DNA is TGTGCCAGCAGTTTCGGACAGACAGGACAGCCCCAGCATTTT. Its protein is CASSFGQTGQPQHF.

This chain connects TRBV6-5 to TRBJ1-1, with D possibly being TRBD1 (5 bases). CDR1 is MNHEY and CDR2 is SVGAGI in the germline V gene. The CDR3 covers 14 residues. The V end lost 6 bases, the J end lost 1 base, and 12 bases lay between the germline ends. CDR3 bases: TGTGCCAGCAGCATGACAGTTAAGAACACTGAAGCTTTCTTT. Protein sequence: CASSMTVKNTEAFF.

The chain links TRBV11-2 to TRBJ2-2; 7 nucleotides agree with TRBD2. CDR1 SGHAT and CDR2 FQNNGV come from the germline V gene. V gave up 2 bases and J gave up 4 bases; unmatched junction bases: 4. The CDR3 spans 15 residues. The CDR3: CASSLRGRVTGELFF. The CDR3 nucleotides read TGTGCCAGCAGCTTAAGAGGGAGGGTCACCGGGGAGCTGTTTTTT.

The chain employs TRBV10-1 and TRBJ2-1; weak D call: TRBD2 (5 bases). CDR3 length: 13 residues. Trimming took off 4 bases at V and 9 bases at J, with 13 bases between the two ends. Germline V lookup: CDR1 WNHNN, CDR2 SYGVQD (reference sequence). The CDR3 here is CASSAIAWAEQFF. The DNA for the CDR3 is TGCGCCAGCAGTGCAATAGCGTGGGCTGAGCAGTTCTTC.

V usage is TRBV6-5 and J usage is TRBJ2-7, with 8 positions matching TRBD1. Germline V gives CDR1 MNHEY, CDR2 SVGAGI. The CDR3 has 15 amino acids. Losses at the gene ends were 6 bases for V and 3 bases for J; bases not matched to a gene: 10. The CDR3 here is CASRAGTGDNYEQYF. Written as DNA, the CDR3 is TGTGCCAGCAGGGCCGGGACAGGAGACAACTACGAGCAGTACTTC.

The chain recombines TRBV6-5 with TRBJ2-7; 11 bases are shared with TRBD2. Germline CDR1 is MNHEY and CDR2 is SVGAGI. V dropped 2 bases and J dropped 5; count of bases not matched to a gene: 5. The CDR3 extends over 15 amino acids. The CDR3 protein is CASSYQGLAVDEQYF. CDR3 DNA: TGTGCCAGCAGTTACCAGGGACTAGCGGTCGACGAGCAGTACTTC.

The chain recombines TRBV5-1 with TRBJ1-1; 8 positions match TRBD1. V lost 4 bases, J lost 4 bases, and 6 bases stayed unmatched. The CDR3 consists of 14 residues. Germline lookup yields CDR1 SGHRS and CDR2 YFSETQ. The CDR3 DNA reads TGCGCCAGCAGCCGAAGGACAGGGAGCACTGAAGCTTTCTTT. This sequence encodes CASSRRTGSTEAFF.

The V gene is TRBV5-1, the J gene TRBJ1-3; D uncertain. Germline values: CDR1 SGHRS, CDR2 YFSETQ. The CDR3 is made up of 16 amino acids. Trimming cost V 0 bases and J 3 bases, with 13 bases left between them. This CDR3 is CASSLGTLTGGNTIYF. The CDR3 DNA reads TGCGCCAGCAGCTTGGGTACCCTTACGGGTGGAAACACCATATATTTT.

V gene TRBV2 combines with J gene TRBJ2-5; D gene ambiguous. This CDR3 contains 12 residues. Germline CDR1 reads SNHLY; CDR2 reads FYNNEI. Trimming removed 2 bases at V and 5 bases at J, with 6 bases between. The CDR3 here is CASSELRETQYF. The CDR3 DNA reads TGTGCCAGCAGTGAATTAAGGGAGACCCAGTACTTC. The full variable domain, completed using reference TRBV2 and TRBJ2-5, is EPEVTQTPSHQVTQMGQEVILRCVPISNHLYFYWYRQILGQKVEFLVSFYNNEISEKSEIFDDQFSVERPDGSNFTLKIRSTKLEDSAMYFCASSELRETQYFGPGTRLLVL.

The chain uses TRBV6-5 and TRBJ1-1, with D tentatively TRBD1 (6 bases). CDR3 length: 13 amino acids. Trimming removed 7 bases from V and 0 bases from J, with 9 bases in between. From germline, CDR1 is MNHEY and CDR2 SVGAGI. CDR3: CASTRTVNTEAFF. In DNA form, the CDR3 reads TGTGCCAGCACTCGGACAGTGAACACTGAAGCTTTCTTT.

The CDR3 DNA sequence: TGTGCCATCAGTGAGTTCGGCCGAGATCAGCCCCAGCATTTT. Its translation: CAISEFGRDQPQHF. The V gene is TRBV10-3, the J gene TRBJ1-5, with unresolved D. The germline gives CDR1 ENHRY, CDR2 SYGVKD. This CDR3 has 14 amino acids. Trimming left V 1 base short and J 5 bases short, with 9 bases between.

The gene calls are TRBV7-2 and TRBJ2-5, with TRBD2 matching 7 bases. Trimming took 3 bases from V and 2 from J; bases not matched to a gene: 6. The germline gives CDR1 SGHTA, CDR2 FQGNSA. There are 15 residues in the CDR3. Here the CDR3 reads CASSFSGLQQETQYF. In DNA form, the CDR3 reads TGTGCCAGCAGCTTCTCGGGACTACAACAAGAGACCCAGTACTTC. The full variable domain, its missing parts supplied by reference TRBV7-2 and TRBJ2-5, is GAGVSQSPSNKVTEKGKDVELRCDPISGHTALYWYRQSLGQGLEFLIYFQGNSAPDKSGLPSDRFSAERTGGSVSTLTIQRTQQEDSAVYLCASSFSGLQQETQYFGPGTRLLVL.

This chain connects TRBV7-9 to TRBJ2-7; D is perhaps TRBD1 (7 bases). In germline, CDR1 is SEHNR, CDR2 FQNEAQ (reference sequence). This CDR3 is 19 amino acids long. The ends were cut back, 5 bases at V and 1 base at J, with 27 bases in the middle. The DNA of the CDR3 is TGTGCCAGCAGCCCCCCACAGGGGAAACCCCTAGGGACTTCCTACGAGCAGTACTTC. Translated: CASSPPQGKPLGTSYEQYF.

V is TRBV6-5 and J is TRBJ1-2; tentative D call: TRBD1 (5 bases). Germline assignment: CDR1 MNHEY and CDR2 SVGAGI. V was pared by 5 bases and J by 3 bases, with 10 bases between. CDR3 length equals 13 residues. DNA for the CDR3: TGTGCCAGCAGTACAGGAATGGACTATGGCTACACCTTC. Translation: CASSTGMDYGYTF.

This clone came up once. The rearrangement joins TRBV6-4 to TRBJ1-5; possibly TRBD1 for D (6 bases). Germline V gives CDR1 MRHNA, CDR2 SNTAGT. The CDR3 runs 14 residues. Trimming stripped 9 bases from V and 4 bases from J, with 16 bases between. CDR3 sequence (DNA): TGTGCCAGTTCTCCTGAGGGGGGGAATCAGCCCCAGCATTTT. This sequence encodes CASSPEGGNQPQHF.

The gene calls are TRBV20-1 and TRBJ2-7; D ambiguous. V dropped 4 bases and J dropped 1 base, with 5 bases sitting between them. The germline CDR1 and CDR2 sequences are DFQATT and SNEGSKA (reference sequence). This CDR3 region has 11 residues. CDR3: CSATRSYEQYF. In DNA, the CDR3 is TGCAGTGCTACCAGGTCCTACGAGCAGTACTTC.

The gene calls are TRBV4-1 and TRBJ2-3, with D possibly TRBD1 on 7 matching bases. The CDR3 covers 16 residues. In germline, CDR1 is MGHRA, CDR2 YSYEKL. The V end was cut by 0 bases, the J end by 4 bases, with 14 bases between. Here the CDR3 DNA reads TGCGCCAGCAGCCAAGATTGGAGGGGGCATGCAGATACGCAGTATTTT. Translating it yields CASSQDWRGHADTQYF.

CDR3 bases: TGTGCCAGCAGCCCCCGTGTGGGCACTGAAGCTTTCTTT. It translates to CASSPRVGTEAFF. The chain joins TRBV7-2 to TRBJ1-1; D ambiguous. The CDR3 spans 13 residues. V shed 5 bases and J shed 4 bases, with 11 bases lying between them. Germline lookup yields CDR1 SGHTA and CDR2 FQGNSA.

The rearrangement uses TRBV6-5 and TRBJ1-2, with D perhaps TRBD1 (6 bases). The germline V gene has CDR1 MNHEY and CDR2 SVGAGI. This CDR3 has 13 amino acids. Trimming left V 2 bases short and J 4 bases short, with 8 bases between. The CDR3 bases are TGTGCCAGCAGTTACCCAGGGGCCTATGGCTACACCTTC. Amino acids: CASSYPGAYGYTF.

The chain links TRBV7-8 to TRBJ1-1; the match to TRBD1 covers 8 bases. The trim removed 5 bases at V and 3 bases at J, leaving 2 bases unmatched. Looked up from germline, CDR1 is SGHVS and CDR2 is FQNEAQ. This CDR3 is built from 13 residues. The CDR3 nucleotides are TGTGCCAGCAGCCCGGACAGGGACACTGAAGCTTTCTTT. Its translation: CASSPDRDTEAFF.

V is TRBV2 and J is TRBJ1-1; tentative D call: TRBD1 (6 bases). V dropped 2 bases and J dropped 5 bases, with 12 bases sitting between them. CDR1 is SNHLY, CDR2 FYNNEI, per germline. The CDR3 totals 14 residues. The CDR3 spells CASSEYHRDTEAFF. CDR3 DNA sequence: TGTGCCAGCAGTGAATATCACAGGGATACTGAAGCTTTCTTT.

The chain couples TRBV5-1 to TRBJ1-2; perhaps TRBD1 as D (5 bases). Germline V gene lookup returns CDR1 SGHRS and CDR2 YFSETQ. V was shortened by 0 bases and J by 6 bases, with 12 bases between the two germline ends. The CDR3 spans 14 residues. This CDR3 is CASSLVSGLNGYTF. DNA for the CDR3: TGCGCCAGCAGCTTGGTGTCGGGACTTAATGGCTACACCTTC.